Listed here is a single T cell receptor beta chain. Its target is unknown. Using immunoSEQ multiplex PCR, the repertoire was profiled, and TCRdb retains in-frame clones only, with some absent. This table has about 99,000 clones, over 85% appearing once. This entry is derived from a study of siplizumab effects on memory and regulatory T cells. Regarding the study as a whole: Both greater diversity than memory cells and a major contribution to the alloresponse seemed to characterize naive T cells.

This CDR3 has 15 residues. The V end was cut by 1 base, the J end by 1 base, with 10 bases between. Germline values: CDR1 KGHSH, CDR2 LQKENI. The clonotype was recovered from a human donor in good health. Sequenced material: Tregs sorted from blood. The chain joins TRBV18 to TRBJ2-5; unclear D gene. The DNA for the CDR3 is TGTGCCAGCTCACCACTTGTCAACAGCCAAGAGACCCAGTACTTC. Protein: CASSPLVNSQETQYF.